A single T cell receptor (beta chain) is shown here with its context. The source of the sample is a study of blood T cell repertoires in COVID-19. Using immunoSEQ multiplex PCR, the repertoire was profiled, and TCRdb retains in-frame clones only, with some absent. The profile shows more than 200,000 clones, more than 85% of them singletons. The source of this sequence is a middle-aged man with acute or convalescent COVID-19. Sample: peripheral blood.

Here the CDR3 DNA reads TGTGCCAGCAGCTTAGCTGGGGGGATCTCCACTGAAGCTTTCTTT. The encoded protein is CASSLAGGISTEAFF. V gene TRBV7-2 combines with J gene TRBJ1-1; TRBD1 might be the D (5 bases). Germline CDR1 reads SGHTA; CDR2 reads FQGNSA. CDR3 length: 15 residues. Trimming pared 0 bases from V and 4 bases from J, leaving 12 bases between.